Described below is a single T cell receptor beta chain sequence and its context. The data are from a study of shared T cell receptors in the human thymus. CDR3 length: 15 amino acids. The V segment lost 6 bases and the J segment 1 base; nucleotides outside the gene matches: 7. Germline loops: CDR1 MDHEN, CDR2 SYDVKM. Only in-frame clones appear in the TCRdb table, and some are missing; sequencing was by immunoSEQ multiplex PCR. The table has 700,000 to 750,000 clones, 70% to 90% seen once. These records were also assigned to another study, of human thymus T cells. As that report states: Thymus tissue was removed during corrective cardiac surgery. Highly overlapping thymic repertoires in unrelated individuals were reported by related research.

The sample taken for sequencing was thymocytes. The TCR sequence derives from a girl in the first two years of life with a congenital heart defect. This chain links TRBV28 with TRBJ2-7; 9 bases match TRBD1. Here the CDR3 reads CASRFRDRVSYEQYF. The DNA for the CDR3 is TGTGCCAGCAGATTCCGGGACAGGGTTTCCTACGAGCAGTACTTC.